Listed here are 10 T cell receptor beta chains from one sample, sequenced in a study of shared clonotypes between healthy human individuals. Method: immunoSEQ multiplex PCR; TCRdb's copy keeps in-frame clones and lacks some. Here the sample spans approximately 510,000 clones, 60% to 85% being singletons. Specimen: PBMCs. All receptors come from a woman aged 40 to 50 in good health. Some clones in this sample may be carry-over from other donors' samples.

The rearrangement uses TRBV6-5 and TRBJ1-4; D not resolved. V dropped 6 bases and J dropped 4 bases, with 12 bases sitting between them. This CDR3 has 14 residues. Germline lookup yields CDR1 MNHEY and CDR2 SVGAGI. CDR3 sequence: CASREDGINEKLFF. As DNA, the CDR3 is TGTGCCAGCAGAGAGGACGGAATTAATGAAAAACTGTTTTTT.

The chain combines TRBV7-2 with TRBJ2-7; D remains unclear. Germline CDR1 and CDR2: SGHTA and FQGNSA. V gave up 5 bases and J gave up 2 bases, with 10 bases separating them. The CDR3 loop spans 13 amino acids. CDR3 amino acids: CASSPFATYEQYF. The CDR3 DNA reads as TGTGCCAGCAGCCCGTTCGCAACCTACGAGCAGTACTTC.

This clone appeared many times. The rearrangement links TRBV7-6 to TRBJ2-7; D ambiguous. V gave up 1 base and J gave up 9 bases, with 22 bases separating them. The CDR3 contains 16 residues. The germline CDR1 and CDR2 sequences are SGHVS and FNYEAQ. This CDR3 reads CASSLVVGSTGIGQYF. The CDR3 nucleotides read TGTGCCAGCAGCTTAGTAGTTGGCTCAACGGGCATAGGGCAGTACTTC.

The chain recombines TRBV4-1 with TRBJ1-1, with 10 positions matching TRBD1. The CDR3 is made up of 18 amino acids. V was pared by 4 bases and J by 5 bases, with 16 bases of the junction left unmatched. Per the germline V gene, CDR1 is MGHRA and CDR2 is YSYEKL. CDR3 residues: CASSLHPRTGGISTEAFF. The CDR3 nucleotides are TGCGCCAGCAGCCTTCATCCCCGGACAGGGGGGATAAGTACTGAAGCTTTCTTT.

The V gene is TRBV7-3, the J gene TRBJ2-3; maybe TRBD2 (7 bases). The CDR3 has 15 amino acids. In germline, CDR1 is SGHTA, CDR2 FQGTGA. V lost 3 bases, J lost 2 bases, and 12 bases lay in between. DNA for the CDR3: TGTGCCAGCAGCTTTTCAGCGGGACACACAGATACGCAGTATTTT. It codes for CASSFSAGHTDTQYF.

For the CDR3, the DNA is TGTGCCATCAGTGAGCAAGGGACTACCCAGTACTTC. This translates into CAISEQGTTQYF. The chain employs TRBV10-3 and TRBJ2-5, with D perhaps matching TRBD2 (6 bases). CDR1 and CDR2 (germline): ENHRY, SYGVKD. The CDR3 extends over 12 amino acids. Deletions cut 2 bases from V and 8 bases from J, with 9 bases between.

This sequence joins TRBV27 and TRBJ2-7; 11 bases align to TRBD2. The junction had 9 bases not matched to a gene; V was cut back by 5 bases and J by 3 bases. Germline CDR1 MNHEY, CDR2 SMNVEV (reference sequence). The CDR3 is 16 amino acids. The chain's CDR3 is CASSQGLAGIGYEQYF. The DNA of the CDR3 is TGTGCCAGCAGTCAAGGACTAGCGGGTATAGGCTACGAGCAGTACTTC.

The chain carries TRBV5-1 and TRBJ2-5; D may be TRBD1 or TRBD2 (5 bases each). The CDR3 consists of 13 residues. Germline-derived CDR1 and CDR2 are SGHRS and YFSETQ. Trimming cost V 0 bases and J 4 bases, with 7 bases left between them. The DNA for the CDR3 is TGCGCCAGCAGCTTGGAGGGGACAGAGACCCAGTACTTC. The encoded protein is CASSLEGTETQYF.

CDR3 DNA sequence: TGTGCCAGCAGTCGTGATCAGGGTGCGAACACTGAAGCTTTCTTT. Encoded protein: CASSRDQGANTEAFF. The chain couples TRBV5-4 to TRBJ1-1; weak D call: TRBD1 (5 bases). Per germline, CDR1 SGHNT and CDR2 YYREEE (reference sequence). This CDR3 has 15 residues. Trimming removed 5 bases from V and 1 base from J, with 15 bases in between.

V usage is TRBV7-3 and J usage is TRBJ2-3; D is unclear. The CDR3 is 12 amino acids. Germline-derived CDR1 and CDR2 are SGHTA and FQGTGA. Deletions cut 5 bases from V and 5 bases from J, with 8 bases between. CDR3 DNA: TGTGCCAGCAGCCCGAGAGGAGATACGCAGTATTTT. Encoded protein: CASSPRGDTQYF.